This T cell receptor (beta chain) was found in a study of blood T cell repertoires in COVID-19. V was trimmed by 5 bases and J by 14 bases, leaving 22 bases between them. CDR1 and CDR2 from the germline V gene are SGHTA and FQGNSA. CDR3 length: 15 residues. TCRdb keeps only in-frame clones here, not all; method: immunoSEQ multiplex PCR. The sample holds roughly 79,000 clones, roughly 89% seen once. The source of this sequence is a man aged 45-65 years with acute or convalescent COVID-19. This chain links TRBV7-2 with TRBJ1-6; maybe TRBD1 (5 bases). Material for sequencing was peripheral blood. The CDR3 here is CASSAWGTGSRALHF. CDR3 nucleotide sequence: TGTGCCAGCAGCGCTTGGGGGACTGGGTCGAGGGCCCTCCACTTT.